The clone carrying this T cell receptor beta chain was seen just once. The antigen is undetermined. The source of the sample is a study of OX40 agonist ivuxolimab in advanced cancers. Some clones are missing from TCRdb's copy, which holds only in-frame ones; the method was immunoSEQ multiplex PCR. Here the sample spans more than 65,000 clones, around 94% being singletons. General observations from the study: CD8+ T cells showed, on average, more clonal expansion than CD4+ cells. CD4+ and CD8+ blood T cells expanded clonally by week 6 at 0.1 to 3.0 mg/kg.

CDR1 MGHRA and CDR2 YSYEKL come from the germline V gene. This CDR3 contains 13 residues. Trimming shortened V by 4 bases and J by 7 bases, and 14 bases separated the two germline ends. Autoimmune disease history or systemic immunosuppression disqualified patients. Sampled blood was obtained at baseline, cycle 4 day 1, and cycle 7 day 1. This sample comprised CD4+ or CD8+ T cells sorted from blood, obtained in a trial of the OX40 agonist ivuxolimab. This chain links TRBV4-1 with TRBJ2-7, with a possible D match to TRBD2 (6 bases). This receptor was taken from an adult with an advanced solid tumor such as melanoma, head and neck, liver or kidney cancer. CDR3 sequence (DNA): TGCGCCAGCAGCCCCCTTGAGGGAGGTGAGCAGTACTTC. Its protein product is CASSPLEGGEQYF.